The T cell receptor (beta chain) under discussion was sequenced for a study of patients and donors after allogeneic stem cell transplantation. This clonotype was counted only a few times. One entry per CDR3 protein, called by TCRdb with MiXCR from the RT-PCR reads. The sample includes hundreds of thousands of distinct CDR3 sequences, less than 15% of them seen just once. The V gene lost 6 bases and the J gene lost 1 base, with 9 bases spanning the gap. The CDR3 loop spans 13 amino acids. The sequence derives from a human donor who was either an allogeneic HSCT recipient or a stem cell or donor lymphocyte infusion donor (not recorded which). It is not recorded whose cells these are; they may come from a transplant donor. V usage is TRBV12-3 or TRBV12-4 and J usage is TRBJ1-1; D not resolved. Sequenced: blood, either unsorted or a sorted T cell fraction (not recorded which). CDR3: CASRAARNTEAFF. The CDR3 DNA follows: TGTGCCAGCAGGGCCGCGAGGAACACTGAAGCTTTCTTT.